These 17 T cell receptor beta chains share one sample of origin, sequenced in a study of low-dose radiotherapy and immunotherapy resistance in tumors. With TRAV- and TRBV-specific primers, first-strand cDNA was made, covering the alpha and beta chains. An approximately 19-cycle PCR with a constant-region primer and V-primer adapter amplified TCRs. TCRdb reprocessed the reads with MiXCR, giving one entry per CDR3 protein. The data contain about 35,000 distinct CDR3 sequences, less than 25% of them singletons. Time point noted: after trial treatment. The treatment here: LDRT plus nivolumab, ipilimumab, low-dose cyclophosphamide and aspirin (RACIN trial). The specimen was PBMCs, collected after low-dose radiotherapy plus immunotherapy. These receptors all come from a female donor with ovarian cancer.

This clonotype was observed many times. The V gene is TRBV28, the J gene TRBJ1-6; D is ambiguous. The CDR3 is 13 residues long. Germline values: CDR1 MDHEN, CDR2 SYDVKM. V was cut by 3 bases and J by 9 bases, with 9 bases left in between. The chain's CDR3 is CASSLDLSSPLHF. The CDR3 bases are TGTGCCAGCAGTTTGGACCTTAGTTCACCCCTCCACTTT. The full variable domain, rest sourced from reference TRBV28 and TRBJ1-6, is DVKVTQSSRYLVKRTGEKVFLECVQDMDHENMFWYRQDPGLGLRLIYFSYDVKMKEKGDIPEGYSVSREKKERFSLILESASTNQTSMYLCASSLDLSSPLHFGNGTRLTVT.

This clonotype has at least ten counts. The J gene is TRBJ2-1, the V gene TRBV5-5; tentative D call: TRBD2 (7 bases). The V end was cut by 3 bases, the J end by 15 bases, with 10 bases between. The CDR3 covers 10 residues. Germline V gene data show CDR1 as SGHKS and CDR2 as YYEKEE (reference sequence). In nucleotides, the CDR3 is TGTGCCAGCAGCTCGGGGGGCCTGTTCTTC. Residues: CASSSGGLFF.

This clonotype was counted many times. The gene calls are TRBV30 and TRBJ2-5, with D tentatively TRBD1 or TRBD2 (5 bases each). The CDR3 extends over 14 amino acids. V lost 4 bases, J lost 3 bases, and 15 bases lay in between. Germline V gene data show CDR1 as GTSNPN and CDR2 as SVGIG (reference sequence). The CDR3 DNA sequence: TGTGCCTGGATCCCCCGGGGCAAGGAAGAGACCCAGTACTTC. The encoded protein is CAWIPRGKEETQYF.

This clonotype was counted many times. The V call is TRBV20-1, the J call TRBJ1-2; the D is unclear. Germline values: CDR1 DFQATT, CDR2 SNEGSKA (reference sequence). There are 15 residues in the CDR3. V lost 0 bases and J 0 bases, leaving 11 bases between the germline ends. In DNA form, the CDR3 reads TGCAGTGCTAGAGATCCCCGGGGTTCTAACTATGGCTACACCTTC. This encodes CSARDPRGSNYGYTF.

About this clonotype: This may arise from a read error, as a much more abundant clone is one base away. This chain connects TRBV20-1 to TRBJ1-1; D call uncertain. There are 11 residues in the CDR3. Germline CDR1 is DFQATT and CDR2 is SNEGSKA (reference sequence). As DNA, the CDR3 is TGCAGTGCACGGGAGAACACTGAAGCTCTCTTT. This codes for CSARENTEALF.

This clonotype was found many times. The J gene is TRBJ2-7, the V gene TRBV6-6; no firm D call. This CDR3 region has 13 residues. Between the trimmed V and J ends, which lost 0 bases and 6 bases, there was a span of 9 bases. Looked up from germline, CDR1 is MNHNY and CDR2 is SVGAGI (reference sequence). CDR3 sequence reads: CASSYSLVTEQYF. The CDR3 bases are TGTGCCAGCAGTTACTCGTTAGTGACCGAGCAGTACTTC.

This clonotype was seen ten or more times. This sequence joins TRBV24-1 and TRBJ2-3, with 10 positions matching TRBD1. Germline V gene sequence: CDR1 KGHDR, CDR2 SFDVKD. The ends lost 3 bases at V and 5 bases at J; junction bases unmatched: 7. The CDR3 contains 16 residues. The CDR3, as DNA: TGTGCCACCAGTGATACGGGGACAGGGGAAATAGATACGCAGTATTTT. Translated, it gives CATSDTGTGEIDTQYF.

This clonotype has more than one count but fewer than ten. The chain couples TRBV6-8 to TRBJ2-1; the D is unclear. The CDR3 consists of 14 residues. Germline V lookup: CDR1 MNHGY, CDR2 SAAAGT. Trimming shortened V by 0 bases and J by 4 bases, and 7 bases separated the two germline ends. CDR3 sequence reads: CASSYSPLYNEQFF. In nucleotides, the CDR3 is TGTGCCAGCAGTTACTCCCCTCTATACAATGAGCAGTTCTTC.

The sample holds many counts of this clonotype. Here the CDR3 reads CASSPRDRVTTGELFF. CDR3 in DNA: TGTGCCAGTAGTCCCCGAGACAGGGTTACCACCGGGGAGCTGTTTTTT. The rearrangement joins TRBV19 to TRBJ2-2, with 7 bases that match TRBD1. This CDR3 is 16 amino acids long. The V gene end was trimmed by 5 bases and the J gene end by 4 bases; junction bases not matched to a gene: 10. CDR1 and CDR2 (germline): LNHDA, SQIVND (reference sequence).

This clonotype occurred many times. The chain employs TRBV4-2 and TRBJ2-2; 7 bases align to TRBD2. J lost 7 bases, V lost 0 bases, and 8 bases had no gene match. Per the germline V gene, CDR1 is LGHNA and CDR2 is YNFKEQ. There are 16 residues in the CDR3. This chain's CDR3 is CASSQDVGGPSGELFF. The CDR3 bases are TGTGCCAGCAGCCAAGATGTGGGAGGGCCGAGCGGGGAGCTGTTTTTT.

This clonotype was seen repeatedly, ten times or more. The V call is TRBV9, the J call TRBJ1-1; unclear D gene. The CDR3 consists of 15 residues. Germline values: CDR1 SGDLS, CDR2 YYNGEE. The V gene lost 0 bases and the J gene lost 1 base, with 10 bases spanning the gap. The CDR3 DNA is TGTGCCAGCAGCGTAGGTGGAGTGACGAACACTGAAGCTTTCTTT. Protein sequence: CASSVGGVTNTEAFF.

This clonotype showed up many times. The rearrangement uses TRBV18 and TRBJ2-5; possibly TRBD2 for D (5 bases). The V gene lost 2 bases and the J gene lost 1 base, with 11 bases spanning the gap. The germline V gene encodes CDR1 KGHSH and CDR2 LQKENI. The CDR3 has 15 amino acids. For the CDR3, the DNA is TGTGCCAGCTCACCAATCGTCGGGGTCCAAGAGACCCAGTACTTC. The encoded protein is CASSPIVGVQETQYF.

This clonotype was found many times. The chain uses TRBV5-1 and TRBJ2-3; tentative D call: TRBD2 (6 bases). CDR1 and CDR2 from the germline V gene are SGHRS and YFSETQ. The CDR3 totals 13 residues. V was pared by 3 bases and J by 5 bases, with 10 bases between. CDR3 sequence: CASSWDLGDTQYF. CDR3 bases: TGCGCCAGCAGCTGGGACTTGGGAGATACGCAGTATTTT. The whole variable domain, remainder taken from reference TRBV5-1 and TRBJ2-3, is KAGVTQTPRYLIKTRGQQVTLSCSPISGHRSVSWYQQTPGQGLQFLFEYFSETQRNKGNFPGRFSGRQFSNSRSEMNVSTLELGDSALYLCASSWDLGDTQYFGPGTRLTVL.

The table lists this clonotype with many counts. This rearrangement joins TRBV28 to TRBJ1-2; D remains unclear. Germline assignment: CDR1 MDHEN and CDR2 SYDVKM. Trimming removed 5 bases from V and 7 bases from J, with 20 bases in between. This CDR3 contains 15 residues. CDR3 in DNA: TGTGCCAGCAGTCCCCGAGGGAGGGAGGGCTTTGGCTACACCTTC. It specifies CASSPRGREGFGYTF.

The sample holds a few counts of this clonotype. The chain employs TRBV9 and TRBJ2-7; 10 bases agree with TRBD1. V lost 0 bases, J lost 4 bases, and 1 base stayed unmatched. Germline V gene lookup returns CDR1 SGDLS and CDR2 YYNGEE. This CDR3 is 14 amino acids long. CDR3 residues: CASSVGQGAYEQYF. The CDR3 nucleotides are TGTGCCAGCAGCGTAGGACAGGGGGCGTACGAGCAGTACTTC.

About this clonotype: A far bigger clonotype differs at one base, so this is likely a read error. J is TRBJ2-1 and V is TRBV4-1, with 12 bases identical to TRBD1. Germline V gene data show CDR1 as MGHRA and CDR2 as YSYEKL. Trimming at V came to 0 bases and at J to 10 bases, leaving 7 bases not matched to a gene. This CDR3 is 16 amino acids long. The chain's CDR3 is CASSQEAGTGGHEQFF. The CDR3 DNA reads TGCGCCAGCAGCCAAGAAGCCGGGACAGGGGGCCACGAGCAGTTCTTC.

This clonotype has a count of ten or more. V and J are TRBV5-6 and TRBJ2-7; 7 positions agree with TRBD2. This CDR3 contains 15 residues. V shed 4 bases, J shed 3 bases, and the junction held 10 bases outside the gene matches. In germline, CDR1 is SGHDT, CDR2 YYEEEE. The CDR3 is CASSLPGEGGYEQYF. The CDR3 DNA sequence: TGTGCCAGCAGCCTACCCGGGGAGGGAGGCTACGAGCAGTACTTC.